This T cell receptor beta chain was recovered during a study of CD8+CD57+ T cells in acquired aplastic anemia. Genomic DNA served as template for TCR beta VDJ and CDR3 profiling. In TCRdb, the reads were re-called with MiXCR into one record per CDR3 protein. This table has about 160,000 distinct CDR3 sequences, 45% to 55% appearing once. In this sample, this clonotype turned up many times. It was patients with CD8+CD57+ cell expansion by flow cytometry who were chosen for sequencing. CDR1 is SEHNR, CDR2 FQNEAQ, per germline (reference sequence). V lost 2 bases and J 5 bases, leaving 18 bases between the germline ends. This CDR3 has 17 amino acids.

The receptor's source is a human donor with aplastic anemia. The sequenced sample was sorted CD4+, CD8+, or CD8+CD57+ T cells (not recorded which) from PBMCs. The V gene is TRBV7-9, the J gene TRBJ2-2, with D possibly TRBD2 on 5 matching bases. The CDR3 DNA reads as TGTGCCAGCAGCTTACTAGCCGGGTTTCAGGATACCGGGGAGCTGTTTTTT. Translating gives CASSLLAGFQDTGELFF.